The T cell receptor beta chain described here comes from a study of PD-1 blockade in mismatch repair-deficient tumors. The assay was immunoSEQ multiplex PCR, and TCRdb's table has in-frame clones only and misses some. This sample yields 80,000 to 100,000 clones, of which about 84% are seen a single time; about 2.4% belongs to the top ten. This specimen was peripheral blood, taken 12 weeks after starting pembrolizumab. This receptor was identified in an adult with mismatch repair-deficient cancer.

CDR3 amino acids: CASSLSRDGQPQHF. CDR3 bases: TGCGCCAGCAGCTTGTCTAGGGACGGACAGCCCCAGCATTTT. V gene TRBV5-1 combines with J gene TRBJ1-5, with D tentatively TRBD1 (5 bases). CDR1 and CDR2 (germline): SGHRS, YFSETQ. The CDR3 totals 14 residues. V was shortened by 1 base and J by 7 bases, with 12 bases between the two germline ends. The variable domain in full, completed from reference TRBV5-1 and TRBJ1-5, reads KAGVTQTPRYLIKTRGQQVTLSCSPISGHRSVSWYQQTPGQGLQFLFEYFSETQRNKGNFPGRFSGRQFSNSRSEMNVSTLELGDSALYLCASSLSRDGQPQHFGDGTRLSIL.